These T cell receptor beta chains were read from a single sample in a study of shared clonotypes between healthy human individuals. Profiling relied on immunoSEQ multiplex PCR, and the TCRdb table lists in-frame clones only, not all of them. The sample shows some 2,500,000 clones, roughly 93% of them seen only once. Sequenced: naive CD4+ T cells from PBMCs. The origin of the receptors is a man between 18 and 35 years old in good health. Some clones in this sample may be carry-over from other donors' samples. Both conserved end residues are part of each CDR3. A D gene is named only where the DNA matches it firmly. Size is stated for part of the rows, as once, few or many counts, or as a class when the clone is expanded.

j_call clone_size d_call v_call cdr3_nt cdr3_aa
TRBJ1-4 - - TRBV7-2 TGTGCCAGCAGCTATAGCCCGCGCCAGGGCACTAATGAAAAACTGTTTTTT CASSYSPRQGTNEKLFF
TRBJ1-2 - - TRBV5-6 TGTGCCAGCAGTCCGGCCAGGGGCTATGGCTACACCTTC CASSPARGYGYTF
TRBJ2-5 - - TRBV5-6 TGTGCCAGCAGCTTGGCCGGGACGGCCGGCGAAGAGACCCAGTACTTC CASSLAGTAGEETQYF
TRBJ2-1 - - TRBV7-9 TGTGCCAGCAGCTTCCGGGCGCGGCGGACAGTATACGCCAATGAGCAGTTCTTC CASSFRARRTVYANEQFF
TRBJ2-2 - - TRBV30 TGTGCCTGGAGTCTACAGGGCGGGAACACCGGGGAGCTGTTTTTT CAWSLQGGNTGELFF
TRBJ1-3 - - TRBV30 TGTGCCTGGAGTTCTTCTGGAAACACCATATATTTT CAWSSSGNTIYF
TRBJ2-1 - - TRBV4-2 TGTGCCAGCAGCCCCGGGGGAAGTATCGATGAGCAGTTCTTC CASSPGGSIDEQFF
TRBJ2-7 many TRBD1 TRBV30 TGTGCCTGGAGGGGGGACAGCTCCTACGAGCAGTACTTC CAWRGDSSYEQYF
TRBJ2-1 - TRBD1 TRBV4-2 TGTGCCAGCAGCCAGCCCAGACCGGGACAGGGGCCAGGTAATGAGCAGTTCTTC CASSQPRPGQGPGNEQFF
TRBJ1-3 - - TRBV2 TGTGCCAGCAGCCGCGAACCCGGAGGGTCTGGAAACACCATATATTTT CASSREPGGSGNTIYF
TRBJ2-2 - TRBD1 TRBV6-5 TGTGCCAGCAGCCGACAGGGTACCGGGGAGCTGTTTTTT CASSRQGTGELFF
TRBJ2-3 - - TRBV7-7 TGTGCCAGCAGCTTAGGAGAAGCGGATACGCAGTATTTT CASSLGEADTQYF
TRBJ1-1 - - TRBV27 TGTGCCAGCAGTCCGGGCAGGTTAATCCCCGCTGAAGCTTTCTTT CASSPGRLIPAEAFF
TRBJ2-5 - - TRBV2 TGTGCCAGCGTGACGGTCCTATGGGATGAGACCCAGTACTTC CASVTVLWDETQYF
TRBJ2-7 - TRBD1 TRBV18 TGTGCCAGCTCACCAGAGGGGGCGAACGAGCAGTACTTC CASSPEGANEQYF
TRBJ1-3 - - TRBV7-9 TGTGCCAGCAGCTTAGATCGGACACCCTCTGGAAACACCATATATTTT CASSLDRTPSGNTIYF